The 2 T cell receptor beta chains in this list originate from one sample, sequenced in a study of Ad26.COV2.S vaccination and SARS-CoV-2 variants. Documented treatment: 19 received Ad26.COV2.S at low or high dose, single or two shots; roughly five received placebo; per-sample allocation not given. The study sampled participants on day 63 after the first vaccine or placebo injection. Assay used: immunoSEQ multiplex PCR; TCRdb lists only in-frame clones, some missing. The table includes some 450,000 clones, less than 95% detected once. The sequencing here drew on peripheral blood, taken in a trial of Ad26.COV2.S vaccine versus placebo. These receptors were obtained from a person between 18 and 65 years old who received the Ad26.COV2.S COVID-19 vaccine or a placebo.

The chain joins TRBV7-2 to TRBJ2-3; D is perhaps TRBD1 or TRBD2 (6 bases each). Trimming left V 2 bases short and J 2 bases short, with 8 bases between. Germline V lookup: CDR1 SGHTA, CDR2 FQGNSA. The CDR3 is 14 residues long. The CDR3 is CASSLSGATDTQYF. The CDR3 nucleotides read TGTGCCAGCAGCTTATCGGGGGCCACAGATACGCAGTATTTT.

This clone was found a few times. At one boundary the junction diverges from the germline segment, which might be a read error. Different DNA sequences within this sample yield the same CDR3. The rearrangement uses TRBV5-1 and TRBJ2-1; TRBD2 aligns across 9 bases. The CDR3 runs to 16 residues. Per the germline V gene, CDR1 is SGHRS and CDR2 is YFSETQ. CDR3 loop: CASTLDGAGGSQEQFF. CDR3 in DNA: TGCGCCAGCACCTTGGATGGGGCGGGAGGGAGTCAAGAGCAGTTCTTC.